The rows below give T cell receptor beta chains drawn from one sample of a study of blood T cell repertoires in COVID-19. The data were produced by immunoSEQ multiplex PCR, yet TCRdb's version contains in-frame clones alone and is incomplete. The sample yields a few hundred thousand clones, about 84% seen once. Material: peripheral blood. The receptors here all came from a woman aged 45-60 years with acute or convalescent COVID-19. CDR3s include the opening cysteine and the closing phenylalanine or tryptophan. The order of the fields is D gene, J gene, clone size, V gene, CDR3 protein, CDR3 DNA. A D gene is named only where the DNA matches it firmly. Expanded clones get a size class; other rows say once, few or many, or leave the size out.

TRBD2,TRBJ2-4,.,TRBV7-9,CASSKPGLAGNIQYF,TGTGCCAGCAGCAAGCCGGGACTAGCGGGGAACATTCAGTACTTC
.,TRBJ2-2,few,TRBV5-1,CASSPRETGELFF,TGCGCCAGCAGCCCTCGGGAAACCGGGGAGCTGTTTTTT
TRBD1,TRBJ1-1,.,TRBV24-1,CAKRQGAEGTEAFF,TGTGCCAAGCGACAGGGGGCGGAGGGCACTGAAGCTTTCTTT
TRBD1,TRBJ1-1,.,TRBV4-3,CASSQDPQGARVSDTEAFF,TGCGCCAGCAGCCAAGACCCCCAGGGGGCGCGTGTGTCGGACACTGAAGCTTTCTTT
TRBD1,TRBJ2-1,.,TRBV6-2/TRBV6-3,CASSYYRDRGNEQFF,TGTGCCAGCAGTTACTACCGGGACAGGGGTAATGAGCAGTTCTTC
.,TRBJ1-1,.,TRBV7-8,CASSLDAWNTEAFF,TGTGCCAGCAGCTTAGACGCGTGGAACACTGAAGCTTTCTTT
TRBD2,TRBJ2-1,.,TRBV9,CASSVGLANEQFF,TGTGCCAGCAGCGTGGGACTAGCAAATGAGCAGTTCTTC
TRBD2,TRBJ2-7,.,TRBV28,CASSFPTGTSGPYEQYF,TGTGCCAGCAGTTTCCCCACAGGGACTAGCGGGCCCTACGAGCAGTACTTC
TRBD2,TRBJ2-7,few,TRBV11-2,CASSPSGSQLYEQYF,TGTGCCAGCAGCCCGAGCGGGAGTCAGCTCTACGAGCAGTACTTC
TRBD2,TRBJ2-5,.,TRBV29-1,CSVAGGRETQYF,TGCAGCGTTGCTGGCGGGAGGGAGACCCAGTACTTC
.,TRBJ2-7,few,TRBV6-4,CASSKGGARSSYEQYF,TGTGCCAGCAGTAAGGGTGGGGCTAGGAGCTCCTACGAGCAGTACTTC
TRBD2,TRBJ2-7,.,TRBV7-2,CASSLSGTRLPYEQYF,TGTGCCAGCAGCTTATCAGGGACTAGATTACCCTACGAGCAGTACTTC
.,TRBJ1-4,.,TRBV27,CASSSTGRPNEKLFF,TGTGCCAGCAGTTCTACTGGCAGGCCTAATGAAAAACTGTTTTTT
.,TRBJ1-1,.,TRBV27,CASSLTLNTEAFF,TGTGCCAGCAGTCTCACATTGAACACTGAAGCTTTCTTT
.,TRBJ1-3,.,TRBV5-1,CASSLVPGPGNTIYF,TGCGCCAGCAGCTTAGTTCCAGGGCCTGGAAACACCATATATTTT
.,TRBJ2-7,.,TRBV24-1,CATRDRGGEQYF,TGTGCCACCAGAGACAGAGGGGGCGAGCAGTACTTC
.,TRBJ2-5,.,TRBV5-4,CASSLNQGTPETQYF,TGTGCCAGCAGCCTTAATCAGGGGACCCCAGAGACCCAGTACTTC
TRBD1,TRBJ2-6,.,TRBV6-4,CASSDTDRQGLSGANVLTF,TGTGCCAGCAGTGACACCGACCGACAGGGTCTCTCTGGGGCCAACGTCCTGACTTTC
TRBD2,TRBJ2-3,.,TRBV2,CASSPRTSGGDTQYF,TGTGCCAGCAGTCCCAGGACTAGCGGGGGGGATACGCAGTATTTT
TRBD1,TRBJ1-4,.,TRBV28,CASLETGATNEKLFF,TGTGCCAGCCTAGAGACAGGGGCAACTAATGAAAAACTGTTTTTT
TRBD1,TRBJ1-1,.,TRBV19,CASSRDRGMNTEAFF,TGTGCCAGCTCCCGGGACAGGGGGATGAACACTGAAGCTTTCTTT
.,TRBJ1-2,.,TRBV10-3,CASEGRTANYGYTF,TGTGCCAGCGAAGGGAGAACAGCTAACTATGGCTACACCTTC